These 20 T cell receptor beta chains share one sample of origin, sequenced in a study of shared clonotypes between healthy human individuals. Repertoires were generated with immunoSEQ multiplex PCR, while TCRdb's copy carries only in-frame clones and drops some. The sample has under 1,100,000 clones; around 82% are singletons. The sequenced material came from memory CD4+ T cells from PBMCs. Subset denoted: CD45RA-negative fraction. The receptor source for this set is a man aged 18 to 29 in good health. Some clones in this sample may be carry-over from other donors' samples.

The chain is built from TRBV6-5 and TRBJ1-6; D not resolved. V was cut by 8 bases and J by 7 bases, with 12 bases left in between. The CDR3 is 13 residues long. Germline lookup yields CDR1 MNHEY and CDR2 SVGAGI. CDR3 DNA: TGTGCCAGCTCAAATACGCCGAATTCACCCCTCCACTTT. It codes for CASSNTPNSPLHF.

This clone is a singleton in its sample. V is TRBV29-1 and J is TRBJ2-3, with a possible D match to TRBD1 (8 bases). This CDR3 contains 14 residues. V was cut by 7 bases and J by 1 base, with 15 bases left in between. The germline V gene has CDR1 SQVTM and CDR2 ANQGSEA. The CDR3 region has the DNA TGCAGCGCGGAGCGGGACAGGCGCACAGATACGCAGTATTTT. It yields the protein CSAERDRRTDTQYF.

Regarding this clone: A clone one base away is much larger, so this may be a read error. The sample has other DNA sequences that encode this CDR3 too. CDR3 residues: CASSPQGGVNTEAFF. DNA of the CDR3: TGTGCCAGCTCACCCCAGGGGGGGGTGAACACTGAGGCTTTCTTT. The V and J genes are TRBV18 and TRBJ1-1; TRBD1 agrees at 7 bases. CDR1 KGHSH and CDR2 LQKENI come from the germline V gene. The CDR3 consists of 15 residues.

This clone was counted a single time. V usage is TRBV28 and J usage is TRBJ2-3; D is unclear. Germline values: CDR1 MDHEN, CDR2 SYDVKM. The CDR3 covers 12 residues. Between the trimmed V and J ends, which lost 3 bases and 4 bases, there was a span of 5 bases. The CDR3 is CASSFQSDTQYF. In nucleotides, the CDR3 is TGTGCCAGCAGTTTTCAATCAGATACGCAGTATTTT.

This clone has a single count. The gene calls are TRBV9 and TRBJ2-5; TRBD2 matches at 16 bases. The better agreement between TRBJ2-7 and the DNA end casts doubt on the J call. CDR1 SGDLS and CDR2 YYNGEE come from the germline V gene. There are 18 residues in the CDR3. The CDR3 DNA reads TGTGCCAGCAGCGCGGGACTAGCGGGAGGGTGGGATAGGAACGAGCAGTACTTC. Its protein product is CASSAGLAGGWDRNEQYF.

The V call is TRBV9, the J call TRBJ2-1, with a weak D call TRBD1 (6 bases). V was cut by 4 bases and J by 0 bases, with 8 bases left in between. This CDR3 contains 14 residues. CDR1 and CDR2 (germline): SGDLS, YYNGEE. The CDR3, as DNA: TGTGCCAGCAGCCTGACAGGCTCCTACAATGAGCAGTTCTTC. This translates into CASSLTGSYNEQFF.

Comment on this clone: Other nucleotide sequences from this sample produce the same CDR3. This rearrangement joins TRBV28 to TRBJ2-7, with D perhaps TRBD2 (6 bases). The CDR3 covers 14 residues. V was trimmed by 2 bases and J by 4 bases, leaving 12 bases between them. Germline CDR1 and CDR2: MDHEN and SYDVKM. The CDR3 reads CASSLPLATYEQYF. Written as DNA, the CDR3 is TGTGCCAGCAGTTTACCACTAGCCACATACGAGCAGTACTTC. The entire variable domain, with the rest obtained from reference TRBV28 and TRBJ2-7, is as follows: DVKVTQSSRYLVKRTGEKVFLECVQDMDHENMFWYRQDPGLGLRLIYFSYDVKMKEKGDIPEGYSVSREKKERFSLILESASTNQTSMYLCASSLPLATYEQYFGPGTRLTVT.

The CDR3 region is CASSEDRRETQYF. In nucleotides, the CDR3 is TGTGCCAGCAGCGAGGACAGGCGCGAGACCCAGTACTTC. The chain recombines TRBV9 with TRBJ2-5; 7 nucleotides line up with TRBD1. This CDR3 comprises 13 residues. V shed 3 bases and J 5 bases; nucleotides not matched to a gene: 4. The V gene's germline CDR1 is SGDLS and CDR2 YYNGEE.

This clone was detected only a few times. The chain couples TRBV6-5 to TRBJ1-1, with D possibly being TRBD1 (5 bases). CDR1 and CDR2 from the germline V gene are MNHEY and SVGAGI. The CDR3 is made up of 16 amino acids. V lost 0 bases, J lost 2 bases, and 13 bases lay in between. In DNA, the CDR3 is TGTGCCAGCAGTTACTCGAGGGCAGGGCCCAACACTGAAGCTTTCTTT. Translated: CASSYSRAGPNTEAFF.

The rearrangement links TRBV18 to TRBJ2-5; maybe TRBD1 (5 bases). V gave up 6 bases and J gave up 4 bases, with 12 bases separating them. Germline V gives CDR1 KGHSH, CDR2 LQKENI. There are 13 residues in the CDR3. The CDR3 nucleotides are TGTGCCAGCTCGCGAGGAGACAGAGAGACCCAGTACTTC. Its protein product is CASSRGDRETQYF.

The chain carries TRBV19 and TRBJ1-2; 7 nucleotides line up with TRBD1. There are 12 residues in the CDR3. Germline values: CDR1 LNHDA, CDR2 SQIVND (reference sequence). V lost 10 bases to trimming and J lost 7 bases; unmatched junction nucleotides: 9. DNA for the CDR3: TGTGCCACGAGGGGGCAGGGTGGTGGCTACACCTTC. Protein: CATRGQGGGYTF.

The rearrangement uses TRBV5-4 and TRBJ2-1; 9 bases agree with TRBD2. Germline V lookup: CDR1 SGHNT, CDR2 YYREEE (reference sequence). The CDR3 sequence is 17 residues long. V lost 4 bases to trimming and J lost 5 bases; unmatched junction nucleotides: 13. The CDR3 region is CASSPALSGLANNEQFF. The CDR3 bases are TGTGCCAGCAGCCCCGCTTTATCGGGACTAGCTAACAATGAGCAGTTCTTC.

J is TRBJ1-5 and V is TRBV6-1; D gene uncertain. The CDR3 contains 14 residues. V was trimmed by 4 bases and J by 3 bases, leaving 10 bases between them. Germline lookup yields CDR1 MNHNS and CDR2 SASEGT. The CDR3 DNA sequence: TGTGCCAGCAGTGGTTGGGCCTACAATCAGCCCCAGCATTTT. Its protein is CASSGWAYNQPQHF.

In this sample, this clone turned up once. CDR3 loop: CASSPVSIYGYTF. CDR3 DNA: TGTGCCAGCAGCCCCGTGAGCATCTATGGCTACACCTTC. This chain uses TRBV5-6 with TRBJ1-2; D unresolved. This CDR3 has 13 amino acids. V lost 4 bases and J lost 4, with 11 bases in between. The germline V gene has CDR1 SGHDT and CDR2 YYEEEE.

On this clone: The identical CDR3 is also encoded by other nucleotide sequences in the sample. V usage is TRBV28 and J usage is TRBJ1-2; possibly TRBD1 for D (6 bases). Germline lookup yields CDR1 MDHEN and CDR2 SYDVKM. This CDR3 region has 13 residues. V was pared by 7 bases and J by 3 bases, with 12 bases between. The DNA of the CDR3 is TGTGCCAGCACCATAAGGGGGGACTATGGCTACACCTTC. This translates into CASTIRGDYGYTF.

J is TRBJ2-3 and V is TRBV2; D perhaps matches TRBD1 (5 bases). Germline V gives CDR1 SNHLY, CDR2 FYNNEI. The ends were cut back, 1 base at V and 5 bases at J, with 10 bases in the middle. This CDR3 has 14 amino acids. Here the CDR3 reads CASSEGGRVDTQYF. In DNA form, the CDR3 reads TGTGCCAGCAGTGAAGGGGGCAGGGTAGATACGCAGTATTTT.

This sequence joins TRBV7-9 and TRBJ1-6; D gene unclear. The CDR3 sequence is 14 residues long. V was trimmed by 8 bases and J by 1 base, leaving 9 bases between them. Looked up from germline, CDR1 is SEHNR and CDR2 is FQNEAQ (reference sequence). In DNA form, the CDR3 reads TGTGCCAGCGGTGCTGGGTCCTATAATTCACCCCTCCACTTT. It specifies CASGAGSYNSPLHF.

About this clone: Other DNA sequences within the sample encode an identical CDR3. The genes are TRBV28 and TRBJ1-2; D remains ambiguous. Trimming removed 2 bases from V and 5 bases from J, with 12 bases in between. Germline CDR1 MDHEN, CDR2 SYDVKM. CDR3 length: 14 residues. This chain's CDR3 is CASSLAGLLYGYTF. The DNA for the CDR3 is TGTGCCAGCAGTTTAGCAGGACTGCTATATGGCTACACCTTC.

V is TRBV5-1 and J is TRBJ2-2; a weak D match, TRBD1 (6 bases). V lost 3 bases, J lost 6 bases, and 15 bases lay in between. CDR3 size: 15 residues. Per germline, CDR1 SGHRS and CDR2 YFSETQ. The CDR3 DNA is TGCGCCAGCAGCTCGGATATCCCAGGGGCCGGGGAGCTGTTTTTT. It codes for CASSSDIPGAGELFF.

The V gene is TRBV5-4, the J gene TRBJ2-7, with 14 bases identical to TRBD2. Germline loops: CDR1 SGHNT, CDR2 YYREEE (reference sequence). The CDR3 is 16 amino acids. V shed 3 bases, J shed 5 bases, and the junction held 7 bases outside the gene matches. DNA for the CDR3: TGTGCCAGCAGCTCTAAGACTAGCGGGAGGGCCCACGAGCAGTACTTC. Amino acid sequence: CASSSKTSGRAHEQYF.